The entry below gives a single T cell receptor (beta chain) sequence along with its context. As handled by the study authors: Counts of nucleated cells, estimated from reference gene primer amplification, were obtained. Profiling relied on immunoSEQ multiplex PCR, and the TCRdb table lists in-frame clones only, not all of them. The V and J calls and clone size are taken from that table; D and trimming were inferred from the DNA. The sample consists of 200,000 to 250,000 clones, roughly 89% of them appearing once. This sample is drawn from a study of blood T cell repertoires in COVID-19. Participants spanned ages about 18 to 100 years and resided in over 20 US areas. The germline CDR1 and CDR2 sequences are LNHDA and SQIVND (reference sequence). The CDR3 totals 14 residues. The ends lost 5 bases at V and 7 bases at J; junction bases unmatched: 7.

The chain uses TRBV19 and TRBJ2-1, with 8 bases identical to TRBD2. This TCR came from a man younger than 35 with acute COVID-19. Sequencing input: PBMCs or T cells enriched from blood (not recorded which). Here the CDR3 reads CASSLGLGSNEQFF. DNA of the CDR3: TGTGCCAGTAGTCTGGGACTAGGGTCAAATGAGCAGTTCTTC.